The clone carrying this T cell receptor (beta chain) was seen a handful of times. The source of the sample is a study of blood T cell repertoires in COVID-19. The overall study: Donors in the United States, Italy and Spain gave samples during acute or convalescent COVID-19. T cells, B-cell-depleted T cells, or PBMCs provided the cDNA or gDNA that served as material.

Sequencing used immunoSEQ multiplex PCR; TCRdb keeps in-frame clones, though not all of them. The table lists some 60,000 clones, 65% to 90% of them singletons. V was clipped by 3 bases and J by 5 bases, with 10 bases between them. The CDR3 totals 13 residues. Per the germline V gene, CDR1 is MNHEY and CDR2 is SMNVEV (reference sequence). The clonotype originates from a woman of 80 years or more with active or convalescent COVID-19. The V call is TRBV27, the J call TRBJ1-2; unclear D gene. Sequencing was carried out using peripheral blood. The CDR3 DNA reads TGTGCCAGCAGTTTTGGGCTTAATTATGGCTACACCTTC. Translated: CASSFGLNYGYTF.